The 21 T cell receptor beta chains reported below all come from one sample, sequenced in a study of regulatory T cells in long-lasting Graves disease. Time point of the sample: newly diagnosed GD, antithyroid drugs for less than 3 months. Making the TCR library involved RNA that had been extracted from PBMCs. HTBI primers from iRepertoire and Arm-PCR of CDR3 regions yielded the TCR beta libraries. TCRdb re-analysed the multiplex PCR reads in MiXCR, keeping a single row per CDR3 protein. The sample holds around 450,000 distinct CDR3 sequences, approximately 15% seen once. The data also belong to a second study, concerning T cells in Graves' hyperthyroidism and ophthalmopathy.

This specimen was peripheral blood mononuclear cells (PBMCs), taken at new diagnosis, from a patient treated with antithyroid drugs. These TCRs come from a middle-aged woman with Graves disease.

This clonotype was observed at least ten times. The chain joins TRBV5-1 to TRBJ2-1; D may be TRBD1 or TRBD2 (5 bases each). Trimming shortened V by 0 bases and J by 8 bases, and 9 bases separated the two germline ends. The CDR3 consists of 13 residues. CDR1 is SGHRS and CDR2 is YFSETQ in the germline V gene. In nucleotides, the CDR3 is TGCGCCAGCAGCTTGGGGCAGGGAGATGAGCAGTTCTTC. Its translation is CASSLGQGDEQFF.

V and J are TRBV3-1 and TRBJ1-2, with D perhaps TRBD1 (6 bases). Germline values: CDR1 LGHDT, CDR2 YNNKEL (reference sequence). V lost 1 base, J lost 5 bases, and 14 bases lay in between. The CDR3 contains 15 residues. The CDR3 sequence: CASSQGGAQPYGYTF. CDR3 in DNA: TGTGCCAGCAGCCAAGGGGGGGCCCAGCCTTATGGCTACACCTTC.

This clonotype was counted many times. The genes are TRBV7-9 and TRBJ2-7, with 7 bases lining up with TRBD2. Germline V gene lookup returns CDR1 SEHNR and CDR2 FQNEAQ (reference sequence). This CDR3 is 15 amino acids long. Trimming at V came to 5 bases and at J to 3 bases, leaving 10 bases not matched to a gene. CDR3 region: CASSPPAGALYEQYF. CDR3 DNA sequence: TGTGCCAGCAGCCCGCCTGCGGGAGCCCTCTACGAGCAGTACTTC.

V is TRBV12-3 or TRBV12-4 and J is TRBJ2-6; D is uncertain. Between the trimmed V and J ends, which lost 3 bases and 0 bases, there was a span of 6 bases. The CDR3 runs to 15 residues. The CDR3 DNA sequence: TGTGCCAGCAGTTTCCGCTTCTCTGGGGCCAACGTCCTGACTTTC. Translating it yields CASSFRFSGANVLTF.

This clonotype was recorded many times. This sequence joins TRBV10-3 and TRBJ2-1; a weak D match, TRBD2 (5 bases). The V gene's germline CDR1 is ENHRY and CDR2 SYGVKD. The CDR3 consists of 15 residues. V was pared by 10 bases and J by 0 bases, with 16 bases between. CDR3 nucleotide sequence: TGTGCCACGCTTACAAACAGCGGCTCCTACAATGAGCAGTTCTTC. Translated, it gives CATLTNSGSYNEQFF.

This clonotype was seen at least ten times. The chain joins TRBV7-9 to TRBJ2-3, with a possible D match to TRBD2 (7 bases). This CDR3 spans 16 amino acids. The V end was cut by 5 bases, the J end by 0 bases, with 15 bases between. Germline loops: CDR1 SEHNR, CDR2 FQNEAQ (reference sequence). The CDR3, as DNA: TGTGCCAGCAGCCCTGTCGGCGGGGGCAGCACAGATACGCAGTATTTT. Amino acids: CASSPVGGGSTDTQYF.

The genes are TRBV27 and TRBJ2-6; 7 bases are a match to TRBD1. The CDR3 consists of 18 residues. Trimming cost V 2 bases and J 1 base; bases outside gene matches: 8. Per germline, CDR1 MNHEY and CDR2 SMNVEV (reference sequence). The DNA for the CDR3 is TGTGCCAGCAGTTTACGTCGGACAGGCCCGTCTGGGGCCAACGTCCTGACTTTC. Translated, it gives CASSLRRTGPSGANVLTF.

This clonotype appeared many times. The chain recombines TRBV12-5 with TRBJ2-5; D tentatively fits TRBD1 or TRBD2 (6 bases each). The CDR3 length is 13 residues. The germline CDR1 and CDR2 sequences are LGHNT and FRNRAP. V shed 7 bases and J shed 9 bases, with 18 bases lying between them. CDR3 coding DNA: TGTGCTAGTGCTCGTACGGGGGCGATGGCCCAGTACTTC. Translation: CASARTGAMAQYF. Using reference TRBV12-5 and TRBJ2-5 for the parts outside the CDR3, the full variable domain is DARVTQTPRHKVTEMGQEVTMRCQPILGHNTVFWYRQTMMQGLELLAYFRNRAPLDDSGMPKDRFSAEMPDATLATLKIQPSEPRDSAVYFCASARTGAMAQYFGPGTRLLVL.

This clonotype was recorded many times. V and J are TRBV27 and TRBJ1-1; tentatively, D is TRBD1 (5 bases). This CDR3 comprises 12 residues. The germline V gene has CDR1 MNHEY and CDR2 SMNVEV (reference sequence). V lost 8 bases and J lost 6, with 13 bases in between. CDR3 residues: CASGGVSAEAFF. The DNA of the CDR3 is TGTGCCAGCGGGGGGGTATCGGCTGAAGCTTTCTTT.

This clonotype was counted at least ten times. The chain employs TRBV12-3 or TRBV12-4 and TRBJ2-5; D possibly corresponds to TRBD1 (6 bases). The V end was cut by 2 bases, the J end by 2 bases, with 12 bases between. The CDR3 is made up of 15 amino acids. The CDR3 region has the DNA TGTGCCAGCAGTTTACGGCGACAGGAGCAAGAGACCCAGTACTTC. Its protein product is CASSLRRQEQETQYF.

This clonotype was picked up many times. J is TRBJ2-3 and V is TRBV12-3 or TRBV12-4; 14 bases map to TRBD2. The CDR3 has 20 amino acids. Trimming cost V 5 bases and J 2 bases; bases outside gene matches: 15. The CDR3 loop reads CASSLLHGTSGRLYTDTQYF. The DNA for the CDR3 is TGTGCCAGCAGTCTGCTGCACGGGACTAGCGGGAGACTATACACAGATACGCAGTATTTT.

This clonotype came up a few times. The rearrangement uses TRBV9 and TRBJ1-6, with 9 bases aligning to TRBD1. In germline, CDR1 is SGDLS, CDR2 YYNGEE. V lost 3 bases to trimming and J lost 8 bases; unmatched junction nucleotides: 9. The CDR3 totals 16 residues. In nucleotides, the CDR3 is TGTGCCAGCAGCGCTCAACCGGGACAGGGCGATTCACCCCTCCACTTT. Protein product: CASSAQPGQGDSPLHF.

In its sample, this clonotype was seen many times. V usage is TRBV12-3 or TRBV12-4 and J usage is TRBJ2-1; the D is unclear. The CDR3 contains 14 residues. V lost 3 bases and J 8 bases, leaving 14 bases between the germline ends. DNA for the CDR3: TGTGCCAGCAGTTTTGCCTCAAGCTGGGATGAGCAGTTCTTC. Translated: CASSFASSWDEQFF.

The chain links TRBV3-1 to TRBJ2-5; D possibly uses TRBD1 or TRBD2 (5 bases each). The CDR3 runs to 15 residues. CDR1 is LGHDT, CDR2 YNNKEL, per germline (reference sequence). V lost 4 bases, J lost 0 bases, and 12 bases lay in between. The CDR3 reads CASSPRDEYQETQYF. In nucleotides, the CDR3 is TGTGCCAGCAGCCCCCGGGACGAGTACCAAGAGACCCAGTACTTC.

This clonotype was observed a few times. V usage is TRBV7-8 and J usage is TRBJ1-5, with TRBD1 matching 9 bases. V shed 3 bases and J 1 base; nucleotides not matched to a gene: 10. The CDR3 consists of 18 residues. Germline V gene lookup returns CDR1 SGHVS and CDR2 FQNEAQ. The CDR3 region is CASSFDRQGGDSNQPQHF. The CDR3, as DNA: TGTGCCAGCAGCTTCGATCGACAGGGGGGGGACAGCAATCAGCCCCAGCATTTT.

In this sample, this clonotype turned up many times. The CDR3 loop reads CASRTGGSGYTF. DNA of the CDR3: TGTGCCAGCAGAACAGGGGGAAGTGGCTACACCTTC. This chain links TRBV6-1 with TRBJ1-2; 8 nucleotides align to TRBD1. Germline V gene lookup returns CDR1 MNHNS and CDR2 SASEGT. The junction had 4 bases not matched to a gene; V was cut back by 6 bases and J by 7 bases. CDR3 size: 12 residues.

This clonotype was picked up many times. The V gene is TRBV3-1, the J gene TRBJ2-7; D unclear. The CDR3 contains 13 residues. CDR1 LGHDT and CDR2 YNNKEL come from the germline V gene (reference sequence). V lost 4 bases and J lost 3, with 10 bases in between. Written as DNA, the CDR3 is TGTGCCAGCAGCCCCAAGAACGGCTACGAGCAGTACTTC. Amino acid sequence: CASSPKNGYEQYF.

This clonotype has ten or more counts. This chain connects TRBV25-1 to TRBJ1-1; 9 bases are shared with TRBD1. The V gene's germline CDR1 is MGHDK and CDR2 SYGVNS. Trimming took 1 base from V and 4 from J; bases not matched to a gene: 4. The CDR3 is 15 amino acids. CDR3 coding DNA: TGTGCCAGCAGTGAATTTGTGACAGGGGGCACTGAAGCTTTCTTT. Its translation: CASSEFVTGGTEAFF.

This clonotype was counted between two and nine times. The DNA for the CDR3 is TGTGCCAGCAGCCAACTCGGGGGTTCCTATGGCTACACCTTC. Translation: CASSQLGGSYGYTF. The V gene is TRBV3-1, the J gene TRBJ1-2; TRBD1 might be the D (5 bases). This CDR3 has 14 amino acids. The germline V gene encodes CDR1 LGHDT and CDR2 YNNKEL (reference sequence). Trimming removed 2 bases from V and 4 bases from J, with 11 bases in between.

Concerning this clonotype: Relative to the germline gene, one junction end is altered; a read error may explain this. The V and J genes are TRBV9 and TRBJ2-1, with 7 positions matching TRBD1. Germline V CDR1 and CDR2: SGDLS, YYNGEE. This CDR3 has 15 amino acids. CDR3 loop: CASSVEGGSYNGQFF. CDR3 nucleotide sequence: TGTGCCAGCAGCGTAGAAGGGGGCTCCTACAATGGGCAGTTCTTC. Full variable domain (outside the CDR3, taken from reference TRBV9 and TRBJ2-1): DSGVTQTPKHLITATGQRVTLRCSPRSGDLSVYWYQQSLDQGLQFLIQYYNGEERAKGNILERFSAQQFPDLHSELNLSSLELGDSALYFCASSVEGGSYNGQFFGPGTRLTVL.

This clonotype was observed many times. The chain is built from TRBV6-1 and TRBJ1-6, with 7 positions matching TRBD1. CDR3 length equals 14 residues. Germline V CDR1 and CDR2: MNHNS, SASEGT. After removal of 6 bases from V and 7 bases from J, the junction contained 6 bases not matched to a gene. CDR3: CASSPGTVNSPLHF. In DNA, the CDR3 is TGTGCCAGCAGCCCCGGGACAGTCAATTCACCCCTCCACTTT.